This T cell receptor beta chain was sequenced for a study of PD-1 blockade in mismatch repair-deficient tumors. With regard to this clone: Its antigen is currently unknown.

Between the trimmed V and J ends, which lost 1 base and 7 bases, there was a span of 8 bases. Germline CDR1 reads LGHNA; CDR2 reads YNFKEQ. CDR3 length: 13 amino acids. Points from the study as a whole: After pembrolizumab, tumor-resident clones rose rapidly, then generally contracted before radiologic responses.

Here immunoSEQ multiplex PCR was the method, and the copy in TCRdb shows in-frame clones only, minus some. The sample has some 25,000 clones; 84% are singletons. The V gene is TRBV4-2, the J gene TRBJ1-5; no firm D call. This specimen consisted of PBMCs, obtained before pembrolizumab treatment. The clonotype comes from an adult with mismatch repair-deficient cancer. The CDR3 protein is CASSQGREQPQHF. CDR3 nucleotide sequence: TGTGCCAGCAGCCAAGGAAGGGAGCAGCCCCAGCATTTT.